A single sample gave rise to the 28 T cell receptor beta chains below, sequenced in a study of OX40 agonist ivuxolimab in advanced cancers. The library was generated by the immunoSEQ multiplex PCR assay. The source is immuneACCESS, and TCRdb retained only in-frame sequences with V and J called. Part of the clones is not carried over; for the studies checked, unresolved V genes explain less than half of this, and the remainder is unexplained. Within this sample are about 28,000 clones, with roughly 87% of them counted one time only. The top ten hold about 15% of the sample. The source material was CD4+ or CD8+ T cells sorted from blood, sampled in a trial of the OX40 agonist ivuxolimab. These receptors came from an adult with an advanced solid tumor such as melanoma, head and neck, liver or kidney cancer.

The chain carries TRBV19 and TRBJ1-2, with D possibly being TRBD1 (5 bases). Germline CDR1 is LNHDA and CDR2 is SQIVND (reference sequence). The CDR3 totals 13 residues. Trimming pared 2 bases from V and 8 bases from J, leaving 12 bases between. Here the CDR3 reads CASSISSRGGYTF. CDR3 nucleotides: TGTGCCAGTAGTATATCCTCCCGGGGGGGCTACACCTTC.

The chain joins TRBV4-2 to TRBJ2-7; 9 nucleotides align to TRBD2. Germline trimming cut 4 bases from V and 0 bases from J; bases unmatched to any gene: 7. The CDR3 contains 16 residues. CDR1 and CDR2 from the germline V gene are LGHNA and YNFKEQ. CDR3 protein: CASSPEASGNSYEQYF. Here the CDR3 DNA reads TGTGCCAGCAGCCCTGAGGCTAGCGGGAACTCCTACGAGCAGTACTTC.

This clone was recorded a few times. The V gene is TRBV10-1, the J gene TRBJ2-4; D could derive from TRBD1 or TRBD2 (5 bases each). In germline, CDR1 is WNHNN, CDR2 SYGVQD (reference sequence). Trimming pared 6 bases from V and 1 base from J, leaving 25 bases between. This CDR3 contains 19 residues. CDR3 loop: CASSPKTGGDRWAKNIQYF. The DNA for the CDR3 is TGCGCCAGCAGCCCCAAGACGGGTGGGGACCGATGGGCCAAAAACATTCAGTACTTC.

The J gene is TRBJ2-7, the V gene TRBV2, with TRBD1 matching over 11 bases. The CDR3 consists of 16 residues. The J segment lost 6 bases and the V segment lost 4 bases, leaving 11 bases of the junction unmatched. Germline V gives CDR1 SNHLY, CDR2 FYNNEI. In DNA form, the CDR3 reads TGTGCCAGCAGTGGTAACCGGGACAGGGGGTCCGGCGAGCAGTACTTC. It specifies CASSGNRDRGSGEQYF.

The V and J genes are TRBV14 and TRBJ2-6; 7 bases align to TRBD1. Germline trimming cut 4 bases from V and 2 bases from J; bases unmatched to any gene: 2. Germline CDR1 reads SGHDN; CDR2 reads FVKESK. This CDR3 is built from 15 residues. DNA for the CDR3: TGTGCCAGCAGCCCGACAGGGCCTGGGGCCAACGTCCTGACTTTC. Protein sequence: CASSPTGPGANVLTF.

The V and J genes are TRBV7-9 and TRBJ2-1; a possible D gene is TRBD2 (6 bases). Deletions cut 5 bases from V and 6 bases from J, with 20 bases between. The germline V gene encodes CDR1 SEHNR and CDR2 FQNEAQ (reference sequence). This CDR3 has 16 amino acids. DNA for the CDR3: TGTGCCAGCAGCGACCTTAGCGGTCCGAGGGTCAATGAGCAGTTCTTC. Amino acid sequence: CASSDLSGPRVNEQFF.

This chain links TRBV10-3 with TRBJ2-1, with 9 bases identical to TRBD1. CDR1 and CDR2 from the germline V gene are ENHRY and SYGVKD. There are 18 residues in the CDR3. V lost 2 bases, J lost 6 bases, and 14 bases stayed unmatched. In nucleotides, the CDR3 is TGTGCCATCAGTGAGGGACAGGGGCTAAGCGCTTCGGGCAATGAGCAGTTCTTC. Translating it yields CAISEGQGLSASGNEQFF.

The V gene is TRBV28, the J gene TRBJ2-5; D is perhaps TRBD2 (6 bases). Germline V CDR1 and CDR2: MDHEN, SYDVKM. The length of the CDR3 is 14 residues. Trimming cost V 1 base and J 5 bases, with 11 bases left between them. The CDR3: CASSLLASGETQYF. The CDR3 DNA reads TGTGCCAGCAGTTTATTGGCCAGCGGGGAGACCCAGTACTTC. Based on the CDR3 plus reference TRBV28 and TRBJ2-5, the full variable domain is DVKVTQSSRYLVKRTGEKVFLECVQDMDHENMFWYRQDPGLGLRLIYFSYDVKMKEKGDIPEGYSVSREKKERFSLILESASTNQTSMYLCASSLLASGETQYFGPGTRLLVL.

The chain joins TRBV19 to TRBJ2-7; TRBD2 is a possible D gene (5 bases). The V gene's germline CDR1 is LNHDA and CDR2 SQIVND (reference sequence). CDR3 size: 13 residues. The germline V and J ends were trimmed by 3 bases and 5 bases, with 11 bases remaining between them. In DNA, the CDR3 is TGTGCCAGTAGTATTCGGGGTGGCCACGAGCAGTACTTC. This sequence encodes CASSIRGGHEQYF.

This clone was seen a few times. The V and J genes are TRBV28 and TRBJ2-7; no clear D gene. V was clipped by 3 bases and J by 2 bases, with 14 bases between them. Germline CDR1 is MDHEN and CDR2 is SYDVKM. The CDR3 covers 15 residues. CDR3 sequence (DNA): TGTGCCAGCAGTTTTCCCGACCTGGGGACCTACGAGCAGTACTTC. It is translated as CASSFPDLGTYEQYF.

The V gene is TRBV2, the J gene TRBJ2-1; 13 nucleotides agree with TRBD2. The CDR3 is made up of 19 amino acids. Germline V gene lookup returns CDR1 SNHLY and CDR2 FYNNEI. Trimming removed 0 bases from V and 3 bases from J; junction bases left unmatched: 8. The CDR3 bases are TGTGCCAGCAGTGAAGCGCTTCGACTAGCGGGAGGACGCTACAATGAGCAGTTCTTC. Encoded protein: CASSEALRLAGGRYNEQFF.

The J gene is TRBJ2-7, the V gene TRBV4-2, with 7 positions matching TRBD1. Germline V gene sequence: CDR1 LGHNA, CDR2 YNFKEQ. Trimming at V came to 1 base and at J to 5 bases, leaving 5 bases not matched to a gene. This CDR3 is 14 amino acids long. The CDR3 DNA is TGTGCCAGCAGCCAAGGAGGGGGCGATAACGAGCAGTACTTC. As protein: CASSQGGGDNEQYF.

The chain uses TRBV2 and TRBJ2-2, with D perhaps matching TRBD1 (5 bases). V was shortened by 3 bases and J by 7 bases, with 6 bases between the two germline ends. Germline CDR1 SNHLY, CDR2 FYNNEI. The CDR3 is 12 residues long. The CDR3 spells CASSDQGGELFF. The CDR3 DNA reads as TGTGCCAGCAGTGACCAGGGCGGGGAGCTGTTTTTT.

This chain uses TRBV5-1 with TRBJ2-7; 13 positions agree with TRBD2. Germline-derived CDR1 and CDR2 are SGHRS and YFSETQ. The CDR3 contains 15 residues. Trimming cost V 4 bases and J 5 bases; bases outside gene matches: 6. The CDR3, as DNA: TGCGCCAGCAGCCTAGGACTAGCGGGAGTCGACGAGCAGTACTTC. Amino acids: CASSLGLAGVDEQYF.

V and J are TRBV28 and TRBJ2-1; D gene uncertain. Trimming removed 3 bases from V and 4 bases from J, with 4 bases in between. The CDR3 sequence is 12 residues long. Looked up from germline, CDR1 is MDHEN and CDR2 is SYDVKM. CDR3: CASSFLYNEQFF. In DNA form, the CDR3 reads TGTGCCAGCAGTTTTTTGTACAATGAGCAGTTCTTC.

This CDR3 reads CATSREGGGETQYF. Here the CDR3 DNA reads TGTGCCACCAGCAGAGAAGGGGGAGGAGAGACCCAGTACTTC. This chain links TRBV15 with TRBJ2-5, with D tentatively TRBD1 or TRBD2 (6 bases each). CDR1 is LNHNV, CDR2 YYDKDF, per germline (reference sequence). The V and J ends lost 0 bases and 4 bases respectively, with 9 bases between them. The CDR3 spans 14 residues.

This rearrangement joins TRBV13 to TRBJ2-7, with TRBD1 identical over 11 bases. The CDR3 is 13 residues long. V trimming: 6 bases; J trimming: 6 bases; junction bases outside the gene matches: 4. The V gene's germline CDR1 is PRHDT and CDR2 FYEKMQ (reference sequence). The CDR3 nucleotides read TGTGCCAGCAGGGACAGGGGGCACGGCGAGCAGTACTTC. Its protein is CASRDRGHGEQYF.

The J gene is TRBJ2-1, the V gene TRBV15, with TRBD2 identical over 7 bases. The length of the CDR3 is 16 residues. Germline V gives CDR1 LNHNV, CDR2 YYDKDF (reference sequence). V lost 5 bases to trimming and J lost 7 bases; unmatched junction nucleotides: 14. CDR3 protein: CATSATREGLRNEQFF. CDR3 DNA sequence: TGTGCCACCAGCGCGACAAGGGAGGGCCTAAGGAATGAGCAGTTCTTC. The full variable domain, with the rest looked up from reference TRBV15 and TRBJ2-1, is DAMVIQNPRYQVTQFGKPVTLSCSQTLNHNVMYWYQQKSSQAPKLLFHYYDKDFNNEADTPDNFQSRRPNTSFCFLDIRSPGLGDTAMYLCATSATREGLRNEQFFGPGTRLTVL.

The V gene is TRBV16, the J gene TRBJ1-5; D is unresolved. The V gene's germline CDR1 is KGHSY and CDR2 FQNENV. The CDR3 totals 18 residues. The germline V and J ends were trimmed by 2 bases and 0 bases, with 17 bases remaining between them. The CDR3 region is CASSQEKTAIYSNQPQHF. CDR3 coding DNA: TGTGCCAGCAGCCAAGAAAAGACGGCTATCTATAGCAATCAGCCCCAGCATTTT.

The V and J genes are TRBV19 and TRBJ2-1; D is unclear. CDR3 length: 12 amino acids. Germline-derived CDR1 and CDR2 are LNHDA and SQIVND (reference sequence). Trimming pared 9 bases from V and 3 bases from J, leaving 9 bases between. Here the CDR3 DNA reads TGTGCCAGCCGACGGAACTACAATGAGCAGTTCTTC. This sequence encodes CASRRNYNEQFF.

The genes are TRBV5-1 and TRBJ1-4; 10 bases line up with TRBD1. Per germline, CDR1 SGHRS and CDR2 YFSETQ. J gave up 7 bases and V 9 bases, and 9 bases lay outside the gene matches. CDR3 size: 14 residues. DNA of the CDR3: TGCGCCACCGCGGGACAGGGGAGAGGTGAAAAACTGTTTTTT. Translated: CATAGQGRGEKLFF.

The J gene is TRBJ1-1, the V gene TRBV7-8, with 8 bases identical to TRBD1. CDR1 is SGHVS and CDR2 is FQNEAQ in the germline V gene. CDR3 length: 13 amino acids. Germline trimming cut 3 bases from V and 7 bases from J; bases unmatched to any gene: 4. CDR3 sequence (DNA): TGTGCCAGCAGCTTTGGACAGGGCGATGAAGCTTTCTTT. Its translation: CASSFGQGDEAFF.

V gene TRBV5-1 combines with J gene TRBJ2-7; D not resolved. V shed 5 bases and J shed 2 bases, with 14 bases lying between them. The CDR3 contains 14 residues. Germline lookup yields CDR1 SGHRS and CDR2 YFSETQ. CDR3 coding DNA: TGCGCCAGCAGGGGCCCCGGAAAGACCTACGAGCAGTACTTC. It yields the protein CASRGPGKTYEQYF.

The V and J genes are TRBV9 and TRBJ1-5; D might be TRBD1 (6 bases). Per the germline V gene, CDR1 is SGDLS and CDR2 is YYNGEE. V was pared by 2 bases and J by 4 bases, with 10 bases between. The CDR3 length is 14 residues. The DNA of the CDR3 is TGTGCCAGCAGCGTCGGGGGCCTTAATCAGCCCCAGCATTTT. Its protein product is CASSVGGLNQPQHF.

The rearrangement joins TRBV6-5 to TRBJ1-5, with D possibly matching TRBD1 (6 bases). CDR1 and CDR2 (germline): MNHEY, SVGAGI. The germline V and J ends were trimmed by 2 bases and 6 bases, with 11 bases remaining between them. The CDR3 has 14 amino acids. In nucleotides, the CDR3 is TGTGCCAGCAGTTACACGGAGGGGGGTCAGCCCCAGCATTTT. Its translation is CASSYTEGGQPQHF.

The chain links TRBV27 to TRBJ2-7, with D maybe TRBD2 (5 bases). The germline gives CDR1 MNHEY, CDR2 SMNVEV (reference sequence). Trimming took 7 bases from V and 0 from J, leaving 16 bases between them. This CDR3 has 15 amino acids. CDR3 loop: CASKSFAGPSYEQYF. The DNA for the CDR3 is TGTGCCAGCAAGTCTTTTGCGGGTCCCTCCTACGAGCAGTACTTC.

The V gene is TRBV4-1, the J gene TRBJ1-5; 9 nucleotides line up with TRBD1. Trimming took 2 bases from V and 8 from J; bases not matched to a gene: 16. The CDR3 spans 18 residues. Germline CDR1 is MGHRA and CDR2 is YSYEKL. CDR3 DNA sequence: TGCGCCAGCAGCCAAAACCCTCTCTTGACAGGGGGGAGGAAGCCCCAGCATTTT. Protein product: CASSQNPLLTGGRKPQHF.

This sequence joins TRBV6-5 and TRBJ1-2; 10 nucleotides agree with TRBD1. This CDR3 has 14 amino acids. Trimming cost V 5 bases and J 3 bases; bases outside gene matches: 3. CDR1 and CDR2 from the germline V gene are MNHEY and SVGAGI. CDR3 loop: CASSGQGVDYGYTF. CDR3 in DNA: TGTGCCAGCAGTGGACAGGGGGTCGACTATGGCTACACCTTC.